This TCR beta chain is from a study of blood T cell repertoires in COVID-19 (dated by TCRdb to about 2020). For the wider study: Samples covering the acute and convalescent phases of COVID-19 were provided by collaborators in the United States, Italy and Spain. Sample metadata almost always included a de-identified subject ID, COVID-19 status, age in years and sex. Where available, HLA class I and class II types were taken from metadata supplied by the sample provider and were not determined by assay-based typing. The dataset comprised deeply sampled blood TCRbeta repertoires from subjects exposed to, actively infected with, or recovered from COVID-19. The repertoires were released in a freely available public database intended as a resource for research on the immune response to SARS-CoV-2. The samples were drawn from the first 160 participants of the ongoing ImmuneRACE study and from 950 to 1,500 subjects provided by 6 global collaborators. The prospective study material was composed of cDNA or gDNA derived from T cells, B-cell-depleted T cells, or PBMCs.

TCRbeta CDR3 regions were amplified from genomic DNA by means of the immunoSEQ Assay, a bias-controlled multiplex PCR. The authors processed their data as follows. The number of nucleated cells in each sample was estimated from the amplification of reference gene primers within the assay. To quantify the absolute abundance of each unique TCRbeta CDR3 rearrangement, sequence reads were collapsed and filtered. For each sample, productive Simpson clonality was calculated by taking the square root of Simpson's diversity index across productive rearrangements. In its TCRdb copy, this immuneACCESS table keeps in-frame sequences only and misses some clones. Where compared with another copy, unresolved V genes explain less than half of these, and the others have no known cause. V and J calls plus clone size are reproduced from that table; the DNA served to infer D and trimming. The sample table lists over 250,000 clones, over 70% of them with a count of one. The biggest ten clones account for about 9.4% of the sample.

This clone was picked up a small number of times. Its cognate antigen has yet to be identified. Base quality data are lacking; no much larger clone is found one base away. Other DNA sequences of this sample code for an identical CDR3. What the research found in general, with its limitations: The amount of clinical and demographic metadata varied by source and participant and was provided uncurated.

One collaborating source in Seattle enrolled patients while the patients were actively infected and followed the patients over time throughout the course of disease. Each collaborating institution followed its own protocols to collect whole blood in K2EDTA tubes. Collaborator samples were shipped for TCRbeta analysis as frozen whole blood, isolated PBMCs, or DNA extracted from either sample type. The CDR3 contains 12 residues, cysteine and phenylalanine counted. The CDR3 DNA has 36 bases and is translated from base 1. V loses 4 bases, J loses 5 bases, and the germline ends lie 7 bases apart. From the germline V gene, CDR1 is SNHLY and CDR2 is FYNNEI.

Input material: peripheral blood. This sequence uses TRBV2 and TRBJ2-3, with TRBD1 tentatively as D gene (5 bases match). This TCR derives from a woman aged 70-85 years with COVID-19, enrolled during active disease. CDR3 region: CASSVQGDTQYF. The bases read TGTGCCAGCAGTGTCCAGGGAGATACGCAGTATTTT.